This record looks at one T cell receptor (beta chain) sequence and its context. What it recognizes is unknown. Data came from immunoSEQ multiplex PCR; TCRdb stores just in-frame clones and leaves some out. Among some 99,000 clones listed, 70% to 90% were seen once. This sample is part of a study of T cell responses to AZD1222 COVID-19 vaccine. Study-wide results and caveats: A reported finding is that nearly half of spike-specific TCRs target unmutated variant regions. Among the donors, most were white British and more were female, and clonal diversity was possibly underestimated. Scientists sampled the repertoires only once the peak T cell response had passed.

Sample: peripheral blood, taken on day 0 of AZD1222 vaccination. The clonotype originates from an adult in good health.

The CDR3: CSVPALGITEAFF. CDR3 bases: TGCAGCGTTCCCGCTCTGGGGATCACTGAAGCTTTCTTT. The chain employs TRBV29-1 and TRBJ1-1, with no clear D. The length of the CDR3 is 13 residues. The germline V gene has CDR1 SQVTM and CDR2 ANQGSEA. Trimming removed 5 bases from V and 4 bases from J, with 14 bases in between.